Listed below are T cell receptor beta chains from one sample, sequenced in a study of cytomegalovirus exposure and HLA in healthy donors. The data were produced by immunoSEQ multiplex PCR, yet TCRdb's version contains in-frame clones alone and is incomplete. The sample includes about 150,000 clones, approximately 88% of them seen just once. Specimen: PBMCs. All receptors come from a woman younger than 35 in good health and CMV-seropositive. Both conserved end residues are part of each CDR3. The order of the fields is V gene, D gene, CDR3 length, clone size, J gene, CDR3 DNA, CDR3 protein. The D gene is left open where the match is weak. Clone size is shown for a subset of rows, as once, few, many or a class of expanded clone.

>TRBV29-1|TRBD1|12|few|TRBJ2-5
TGCAGCGTTGTCAAACAGGGGACGACCCAGTACTTC
CSVVKQGTTQYF
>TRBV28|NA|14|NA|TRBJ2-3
TGTGCCAGCAGTTATGGCGGAAGCACAGATACGCAGTATTTT
CASSYGGSTDTQYF
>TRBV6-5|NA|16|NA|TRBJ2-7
TGTGCCAGCAGTTACGACGGCTCTAGGGGCTCCTACGAGCAGTACTTC
CASSYDGSRGSYEQYF
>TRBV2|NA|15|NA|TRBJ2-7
TGTGCCAGCAGTGAAGGGCAGGGGCGCCCCTACGAGCAGTACTTC
CASSEGQGRPYEQYF
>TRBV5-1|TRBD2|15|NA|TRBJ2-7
TGCGCCAGCAGCTCGGGACTAGGCCACTCCTACGAGCAGTACTTC
CASSSGLGHSYEQYF
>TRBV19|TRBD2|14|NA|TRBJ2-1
TGTGCCAGTACGACAGCGGGAGGGCCCCGTGAGCAGTTCTTC
CASTTAGGPREQFF
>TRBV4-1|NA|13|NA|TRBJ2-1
TGCGCCAGCAGCCAACCAGGGGTAAATGAGCAGTTCTTC
CASSQPGVNEQFF
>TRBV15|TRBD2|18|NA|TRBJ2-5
TGTGCCACCAGCAGAGGGAAAAGGGCTAGCGGGAGGGGGGAGACCCAGTACTTC
CATSRGKRASGRGETQYF
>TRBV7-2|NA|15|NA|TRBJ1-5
TGTGCCAGCAGCTTAGTAGGAAGGGAGTCCCAGCCCCAGCATTTT
CASSLVGRESQPQHF
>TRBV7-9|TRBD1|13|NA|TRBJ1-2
TGTGCCAGCAGCTTGATACAGGGGGCTAAATACACCTTC
CASSLIQGAKYTF
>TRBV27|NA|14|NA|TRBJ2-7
TGTGCCAGCAGTTTATCTCGGACAGCCTACGAGCAGTACTTC
CASSLSRTAYEQYF
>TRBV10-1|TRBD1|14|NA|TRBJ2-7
TGCGCCAGCAGTGACGGGCAGGGGGTCTACGAGCAGTACTTC
CASSDGQGVYEQYF